The rows below give T cell receptor beta chains drawn from one sample of a study of blood T cell repertoires in COVID-19. Profiled with immunoSEQ multiplex PCR; TCRdb holds only in-frame clones, not every one. The table shows roughly 380,000 clones, with roughly 87% occurring only once. Sequenced material: PBMCs or T cells enriched from blood (not recorded which). The receptor source for this set is a woman aged 25 to 45 who had recovered from COVID-19. Each CDR3 is given with its conserved first and last residue. The order of the fields is clone size, CDR3 length, D gene, V gene, J gene, CDR3 protein, CDR3 DNA. The D gene is left open where the match is weak. Expanded clones get a size class; other rows say once, few or many, or leave the size out.

few	13	-	TRBV14	TRBJ1-1	CASSRWAGTEAFF	TGTGCCAGCAGCCGCTGGGCAGGCACTGAAGCTTTCTTT
-	14	TRBD1	TRBV3-1/TRBV3-2	TRBJ2-3	CASSGQGGRDTQYF	TGTGCCAGCAGCGGACAGGGGGGGAGAGATACGCAGTATTTT
-	13	-	TRBV19	TRBJ2-2	CASSLVGAGELFF	TGTGCCAGTAGTCTCGTAGGGGCCGGGGAGCTGTTTTTT
-	13	TRBD1	TRBV14	TRBJ1-2	CASSRQGIDGYTF	TGTGCCAGCAGCCGACAGGGGATCGATGGCTACACCTTC
-	15	TRBD1	TRBV18	TRBJ2-7	CASSPQAGQGYEQYF	TGTGCCAGCTCACCACAGGCGGGACAGGGCTACGAGCAGTACTTC
few	18	-	TRBV7-9	TRBJ2-3	CASSSTRRDTRLTDTQYF	TGTGCCAGCAGCTCCACTCGTCGGGACACAAGACTCACAGATACGCAGTATTTT
-	15	TRBD1	TRBV5-1	TRBJ1-2	CASSPGTGGSYGYTF	TGCGCCAGCAGCCCAGGGACAGGGGGCAGCTATGGCTACACCTTC
-	17	-	TRBV5-1	TRBJ2-3	CASSVRGQREKADTQYF	TGCGCCAGCAGCGTACGGGGACAGCGGGAGAAAGCAGATACGCAGTATTTT
-	13	-	TRBV3-1/TRBV3-2	TRBJ2-1	CASSQVGGNEQFF	TGTGCCAGCAGCCAAGTGGGGGGCAATGAGCAGTTCTTC
-	13	-	TRBV12-3/TRBV12-4	TRBJ1-5	CASSFLQVQPQHF	TGTGCCAGCAGTTTCCTCCAGGTCCAGCCCCAGCATTTT
-	18	-	TRBV5-3	TRBJ1-6	CARTRRAGALADNSPLHF	TGTGCCAGAACCCGGAGGGCGGGAGCTTTGGCGGATAATTCACCCCTCCACTTT
-	15	-	TRBV3-1/TRBV3-2	TRBJ1-6	CASSQVGLSGSPLHF	TGTGCCAGCAGCCAAGTGGGACTTTCCGGTTCACCCCTCCACTTT
-	15	-	TRBV5-1	TRBJ2-3	CASSFGQGAEDTQYF	TGCGCCAGCAGCTTTGGTCAAGGGGCAGAAGATACGCAGTATTTT
-	14	-	TRBV9	TRBJ2-6	CASSPPRAANVLTF	TGTGCCAGCAGCCCCCCCCGAGCGGCCAACGTCCTGACTTTC
-	12	-	TRBV2	TRBJ1-1	CASGGGGTEAFF	TGTGCCAGCGGGGGAGGGGGCACTGAAGCTTTCTTT
-	15	-	TRBV3-1/TRBV3-2	TRBJ1-2	CASSHGGGRLYGYTF	TGTGCCAGCAGCCACGGCGGGGGCCGCCTCTATGGCTACACCTTC
-	14	-	TRBV7-8	TRBJ1-2	CASSLAQGNYGYTF	TGTGCCAGCAGCTTAGCACAGGGAAACTATGGCTACACCTTC